The subject of this entry is one T cell receptor (beta chain). The record originates from a study of blood T cell repertoires in COVID-19. Study details: The origin of the acute and convalescent COVID-19 samples was the United States, Italy and Spain. The analysed material was cDNA or gDNA that came from T cells, B-cell-depleted T cells, or PBMCs.

This CDR3 has 16 residues. The ends lost 2 bases at V and 7 bases at J; junction bases unmatched: 12. Germline CDR1 is MNHEY and CDR2 is SMNVEV (reference sequence). Original processing notes: The assay estimated nucleated cells by amplifying reference gene primers. Data came from immunoSEQ multiplex PCR; TCRdb stores just in-frame clones and leaves some out. V, J and clone size are those of that table, while D and trimming were read from the DNA. The data contain over 100,000 clones, approximately 91% of them singletons. The receptor's source is a young man with acute or convalescent COVID-19. The sequencing sample was made of peripheral blood. The chain has TRBV27 and TRBJ1-2; TRBD1 matches 8 bases. The CDR3 sequence: CASSLLSPGQGGGYTF. The CDR3 bases are TGTGCCAGCAGTTTACTCTCCCCCGGACAGGGAGGTGGCTACACCTTC.